This T cell receptor (beta chain) is drawn from a study of T cell changes during pregnancy in multiple sclerosis. The table came from immunoSEQ multiplex PCR; TCRdb's copy has only in-frame clones and leaves some out. The profile shows about 110,000 clones, 85% to 95% of them singletons. Germline V gene sequence: CDR1 KGHSH, CDR2 LQKENI. This CDR3 has 14 amino acids. With 5 bases removed from V and 1 base from J, the gap between germline ends came to 11 bases. The chain is built from TRBV18 and TRBJ1-1; TRBD1 is a possible D gene (5 bases). The origin of this receptor is a female donor with multiple sclerosis, enrolled in a pregnancy study. Sequencing used peripheral blood, obtained after pregnancy. CDR3 residues: CASSSRQKNTEAFF. The CDR3 DNA sequence: TGTGCCAGCTCATCTCGACAGAAGAACACTGAAGCTTTCTTT.